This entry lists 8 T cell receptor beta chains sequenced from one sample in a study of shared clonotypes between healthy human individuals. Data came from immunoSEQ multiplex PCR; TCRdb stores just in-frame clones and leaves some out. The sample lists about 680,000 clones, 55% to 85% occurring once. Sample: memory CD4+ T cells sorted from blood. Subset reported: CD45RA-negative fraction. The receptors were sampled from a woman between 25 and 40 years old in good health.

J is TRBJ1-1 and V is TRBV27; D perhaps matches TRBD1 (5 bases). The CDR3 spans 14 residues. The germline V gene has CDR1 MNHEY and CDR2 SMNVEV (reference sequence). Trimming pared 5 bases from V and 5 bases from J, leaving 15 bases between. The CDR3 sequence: CASSPRGGGTEAFF. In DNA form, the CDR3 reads TGTGCCAGCAGTCCTCGGGGCGGAGGGACTGAAGCTTTCTTT.

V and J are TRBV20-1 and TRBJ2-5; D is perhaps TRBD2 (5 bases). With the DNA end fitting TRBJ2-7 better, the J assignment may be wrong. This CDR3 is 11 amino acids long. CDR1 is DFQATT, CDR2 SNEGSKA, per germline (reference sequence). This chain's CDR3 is CSGAGNYEQYF. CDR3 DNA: TGCAGTGGGGCGGGTAACTACGAGCAGTACTTC.

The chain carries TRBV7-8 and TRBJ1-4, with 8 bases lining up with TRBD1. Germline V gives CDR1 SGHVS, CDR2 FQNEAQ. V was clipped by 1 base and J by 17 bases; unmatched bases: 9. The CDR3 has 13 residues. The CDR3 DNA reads TGTGCCAGCAGCTTAGGGACAGGGCCTAACACTTTTTTT. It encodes CASSLGTGPNTFF. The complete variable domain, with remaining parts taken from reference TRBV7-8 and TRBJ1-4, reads GAGVSQSPRYKVAKRGQDVALRCDPISGHVSLFWYQQALGQGPEFLTYFQNEAQLDKSGLPSDRFFAERPEGSVSTLKIQRTQQEDSAVYLCASSLGTGPNTFFGSGTQLSVL.

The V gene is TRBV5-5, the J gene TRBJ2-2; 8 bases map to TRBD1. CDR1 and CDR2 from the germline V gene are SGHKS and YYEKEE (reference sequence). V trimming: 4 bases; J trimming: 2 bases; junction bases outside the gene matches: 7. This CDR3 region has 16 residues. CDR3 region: CASSTGQGRNTGELFF. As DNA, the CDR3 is TGTGCCAGCAGCACAGGACAGGGTAGAAACACCGGGGAGCTGTTTTTT.

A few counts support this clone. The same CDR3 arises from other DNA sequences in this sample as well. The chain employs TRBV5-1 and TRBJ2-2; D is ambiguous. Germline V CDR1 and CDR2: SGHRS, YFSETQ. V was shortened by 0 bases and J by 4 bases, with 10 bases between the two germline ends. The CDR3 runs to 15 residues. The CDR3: CASSLEGLVTGELFF. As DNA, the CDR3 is TGCGCCAGCAGCTTGGAGGGCTTGGTCACCGGGGAGCTGTTTTTT.

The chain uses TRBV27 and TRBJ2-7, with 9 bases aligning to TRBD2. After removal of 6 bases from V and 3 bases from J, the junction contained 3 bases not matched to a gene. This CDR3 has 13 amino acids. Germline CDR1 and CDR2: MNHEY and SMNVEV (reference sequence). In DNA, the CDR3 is TGTGCCAGCAGGGGACTAGCATACTACGAGCAGTACTTC. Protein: CASRGLAYYEQYF.

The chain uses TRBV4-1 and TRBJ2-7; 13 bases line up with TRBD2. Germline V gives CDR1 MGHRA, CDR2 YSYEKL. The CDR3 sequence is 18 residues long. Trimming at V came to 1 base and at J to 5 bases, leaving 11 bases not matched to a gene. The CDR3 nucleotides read TGCGCCAGCAGCCAAGTCGATATGGGACTAGCGGGAACACACGAGCAGTACTTC. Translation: CASSQVDMGLAGTHEQYF.

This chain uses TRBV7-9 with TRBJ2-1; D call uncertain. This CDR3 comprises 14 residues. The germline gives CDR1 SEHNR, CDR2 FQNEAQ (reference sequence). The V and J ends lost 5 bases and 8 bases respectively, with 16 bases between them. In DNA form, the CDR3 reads TGTGCCAGCAGCCTATCTCGTGTTCTAGATGAGCAGTTCTTC. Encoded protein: CASSLSRVLDEQFF.